A selection of T cell receptor beta chains follows, all from one sample in a study of blood T cell repertoires in COVID-19. The method was immunoSEQ multiplex PCR; TCRdb's version includes in-frame clones alone and lacks a portion of them. The sample consists of 350,000 to 400,000 clones, roughly nine tenths of them appearing once. The sequenced sample was peripheral blood. All receptors derive from a woman in her thirties with COVID-19, enrolled during active disease. The CDR3 runs from the conserved cysteine through the conserved F or W. The D gene is left open where the match is weak. Rows give clone size only sometimes, using once, few, many, or a class for an expanded clone.

NA | TRBJ2-1 | TRBD2 | TRBV7-2 | TGTGCCAGCAGCTTAGACGGGAGGGAGGGCAATGAGCAGTTCTTC | CASSLDGREGNEQFF
NA | TRBJ1-2 | NA | TRBV2 | TGTGCCAGCAGTGAAACGGGCAGGGGATCCTATGGCTACACCTTC | CASSETGRGSYGYTF
NA | TRBJ2-7 | NA | TRBV5-1 | TGCGCCAGCAGCATGGACAGTTCTGTCTACGAGCAGTACTTC | CASSMDSSVYEQYF
NA | TRBJ2-5 | NA | TRBV11-3 | TGTGCCAGCAGCCGGGAGTTTGGAGAGACCCAGTACTTC | CASSREFGETQYF
NA | TRBJ1-1 | NA | TRBV12-3/TRBV12-4 | TGTGCCAGCAGTTCAGGTCGGCAATCTGAAGCTTTCTTT | CASSSGRQSEAFF
NA | TRBJ1-3 | NA | TRBV13 | TGTGCCAGCAGCTTAGGCCTGCGGAACTCTGGAAACACCATATATTTT | CASSLGLRNSGNTIYF
NA | TRBJ2-1 | TRBD2 | TRBV30 | TGTGCCTGGAGTGTAGGGACTAGCTCCTACAATGAGCAGTTCTTC | CAWSVGTSSYNEQFF
NA | TRBJ1-6 | NA | TRBV7-2 | TGTGCCAGCAGCTTAAGCGGCAACAGCCTGAATTCACCCCTCCACTTT | CASSLSGNSLNSPLHF
NA | TRBJ2-7 | TRBD1 | TRBV18 | TGTGCCAGCTCACCAGGGGACAGAAATTACTTC | CASSPGDRNYF
NA | TRBJ2-1 | TRBD2 | TRBV27 | TGTGCCAGCAGTCTAATAGCGGGAGGGAACAATGAGCAGTTCTTC | CASSLIAGGNNEQFF
NA | TRBJ2-5 | TRBD2 | TRBV6-2/TRBV6-3 | TGTGCCAGCAGTTACCCGGGACTAGCGGGGGAAGAGACCCAGTACTTC | CASSYPGLAGEETQYF
NA | TRBJ2-3 | NA | TRBV19 | TGTGCCAGTAGCCCCTTTAGCACAGATACGCAGTATTTT | CASSPFSTDTQYF
NA | TRBJ2-1 | NA | TRBV19 | TGTGCGGCCCGCTCCTACAATGAGCAGTTCTTC | CAARSYNEQFF
NA | TRBJ2-1 | TRBD2 | TRBV7-8 | TGTGCCAGCAGCCACAGACTAGCGGAAATGCCGGGCAATGAGCAGTTCTTC | CASSHRLAEMPGNEQFF
NA | TRBJ1-2 | TRBD1 | TRBV4-2 | TGTGCCAGCAGCCAAGAAGGCAGGGGGAATCTTATATATGGCTACACCTTC | CASSQEGRGNLIYGYTF
NA | TRBJ2-4 | NA | TRBV10-2 | TGCGCCAGCAGTGATGGGGGGAGACACATTCAGTACTTC | CASSDGGRHIQYF
NA | TRBJ2-2 | NA | TRBV6-2/TRBV6-3 | TGTGCCAGCAGTTACTGGGGTCTTGGCGGGGACCACACCGGGGAGCTGTTTTTT | CASSYWGLGGDHTGELFF
NA | TRBJ2-2 | NA | TRBV10-3 | TGTGCCATCAGTGAGTCTGGCAACACCGGGGAGCTGTTTTTT | CAISESGNTGELFF
NA | TRBJ2-3 | TRBD2 | TRBV11-2 | TGTGCCAGCAGACAACCGGGACTAGCTTCCATCGCGCAGTATTTT | CASRQPGLASIAQYF
NA | TRBJ1-2 | NA | TRBV12-5 | TGTGCTAGTGGCTTACCCGCGAAGTTCTATGGCTACACCTTC | CASGLPAKFYGYTF
NA | TRBJ1-4 | TRBD1 | TRBV5-6 | TGTGCCAGCAGCCCTCACCCGACAGGGCGTAGGACTAATGAAAAACTGTTTTTT | CASSPHPTGRRTNEKLFF
NA | TRBJ1-2 | TRBD1 | TRBV12-3/TRBV12-4 | TGTGCCAGCAGCCCGACAGGGGAAGGTGGCTACACCTTC | CASSPTGEGGYTF
NA | TRBJ1-1 | NA | TRBV14 | TGTGCCAGCAGCCAAGATTTTGACAGTGAAGCTTTCTTT | CASSQDFDSEAFF
few | TRBJ1-5 | NA | TRBV30 | TGTGCCTGGAGTGGTGGAGGGCCCCAGCATTTT | CAWSGGGPQHF
once | TRBJ1-5 | TRBD1 | TRBV28 | TGTGCCAGCAGTTTCTCGTCAGGGGGTGGCAATCAGCCCCAGCATTTT | CASSFSSGGGNQPQHF
NA | TRBJ2-5 | TRBD1 | TRBV6-5 | TGTGCCAGCAGTTACTCGAGGACAGGGGGGCAAGAGACCCAGTACTTC | CASSYSRTGGQETQYF
NA | TRBJ2-7 | NA | TRBV6-5 | TGTGCCAGCAGGTCAGAGCCTCTAGCTGGCGAGCAGTACTTC | CASRSEPLAGEQYF
once | TRBJ1-2 | TRBD1 | TRBV28 | TGTGCCAGCAGTCCCCTAGGGGGCCTGAACATCGTTCTCGGCTACACCTTC | CASSPLGGLNIVLGYTF
NA | TRBJ2-7 | NA | TRBV28 | TGTGCCAGCAGTTTTGGCTCTCAGGGGTACGAGCAGTACTTC | CASSFGSQGYEQYF
NA | TRBJ1-2 | TRBD1 | TRBV28 | TGCGCCAGCAGTCTCTACGGACAGGGCAACTATGGCTACACCTTC | CASSLYGQGNYGYTF
NA | TRBJ2-3 | TRBD2 | TRBV7-2 | TGTGCCAGCAGCCCAACCTTGGGGGGAGGGGGCACAGATACGCAGTATTTT | CASSPTLGGGGTDTQYF
NA | TRBJ1-2 | NA | TRBV28 | TGTGCCAGCAGTTTACAGACCGGGTGGGACTATGGCTACACCTTC | CASSLQTGWDYGYTF
NA | TRBJ2-1 | NA | TRBV7-2 | TGTGCCAGCAGCTTAGCCAGGGAAAATGAGCAGTTCTTC | CASSLARENEQFF
NA | TRBJ2-2 | TRBD2 | TRBV11-3 | TGTGCCAGCAGCTTAGTCGTTTTAGCGGGAGGGAGGACCGGGGAGCTGTTTTTT | CASSLVVLAGGRTGELFF